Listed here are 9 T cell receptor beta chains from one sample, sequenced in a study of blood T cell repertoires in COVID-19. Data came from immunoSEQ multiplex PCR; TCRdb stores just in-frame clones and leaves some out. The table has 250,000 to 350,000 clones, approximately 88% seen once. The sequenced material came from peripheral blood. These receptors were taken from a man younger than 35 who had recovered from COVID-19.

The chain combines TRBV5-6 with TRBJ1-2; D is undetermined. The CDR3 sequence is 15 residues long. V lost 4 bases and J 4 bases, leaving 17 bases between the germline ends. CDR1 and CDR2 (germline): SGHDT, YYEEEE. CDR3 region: CASSDLPEVVYGYTF. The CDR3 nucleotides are TGTGCCAGCAGCGATTTACCAGAGGTCGTCTATGGCTACACCTTC.

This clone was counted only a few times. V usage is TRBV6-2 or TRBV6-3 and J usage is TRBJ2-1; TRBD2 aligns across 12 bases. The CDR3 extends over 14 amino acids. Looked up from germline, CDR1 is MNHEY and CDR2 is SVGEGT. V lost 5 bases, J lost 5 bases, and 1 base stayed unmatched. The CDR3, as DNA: TGTGCCAGCAGTCGGACTAGCGGGAACAATGAGCAGTTCTTC. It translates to CASSRTSGNNEQFF.

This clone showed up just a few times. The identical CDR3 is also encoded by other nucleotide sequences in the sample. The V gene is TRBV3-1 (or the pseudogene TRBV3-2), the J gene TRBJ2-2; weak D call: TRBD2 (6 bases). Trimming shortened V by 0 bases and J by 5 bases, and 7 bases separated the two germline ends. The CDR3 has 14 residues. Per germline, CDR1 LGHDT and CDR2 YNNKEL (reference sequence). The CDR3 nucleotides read TGTGCCAGCAGCCAAGATGCGGGGACCGGGGAGCTGTTTTTT. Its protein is CASSQDAGTGELFF.

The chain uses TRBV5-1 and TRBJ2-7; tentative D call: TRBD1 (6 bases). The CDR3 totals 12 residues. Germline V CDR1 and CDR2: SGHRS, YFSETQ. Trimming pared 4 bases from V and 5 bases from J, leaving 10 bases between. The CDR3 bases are TGCGCCAGCAGCCCACAGGGAAACGAGCAGTACTTC. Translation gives CASSPQGNEQYF.

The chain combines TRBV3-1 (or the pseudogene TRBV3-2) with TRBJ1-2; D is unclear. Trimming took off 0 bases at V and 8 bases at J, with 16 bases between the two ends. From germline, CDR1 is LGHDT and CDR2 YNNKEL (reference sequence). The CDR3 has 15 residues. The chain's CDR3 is CASSQDSNGGYGYTF. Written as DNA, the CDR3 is TGTGCCAGCAGCCAAGATAGCAATGGCGGTTACGGCTACACCTTC.

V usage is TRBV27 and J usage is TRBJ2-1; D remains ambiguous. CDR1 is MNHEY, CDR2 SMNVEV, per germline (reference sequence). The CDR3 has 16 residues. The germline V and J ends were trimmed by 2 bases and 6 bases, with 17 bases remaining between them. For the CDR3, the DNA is TGTGCCAGCAGTTTAAACCCCCGCCTATTGCTCAATGAGCAGTTCTTC. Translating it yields CASSLNPRLLLNEQFF.

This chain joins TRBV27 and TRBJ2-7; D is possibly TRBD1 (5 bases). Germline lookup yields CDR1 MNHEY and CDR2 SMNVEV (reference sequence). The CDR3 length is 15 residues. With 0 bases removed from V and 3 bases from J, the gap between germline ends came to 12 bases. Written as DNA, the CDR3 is TGTGCCAGCAGTTTATCGCCGACAGCCTTCTACGAGCAGTACTTC. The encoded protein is CASSLSPTAFYEQYF.

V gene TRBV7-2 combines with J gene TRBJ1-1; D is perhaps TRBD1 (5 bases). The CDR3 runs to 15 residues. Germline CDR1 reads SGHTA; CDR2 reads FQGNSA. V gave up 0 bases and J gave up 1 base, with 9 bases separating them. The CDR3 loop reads CASSLAYRQNTEAFF. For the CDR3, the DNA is TGTGCCAGCAGCTTAGCGTACAGGCAGAACACTGAAGCTTTCTTT.

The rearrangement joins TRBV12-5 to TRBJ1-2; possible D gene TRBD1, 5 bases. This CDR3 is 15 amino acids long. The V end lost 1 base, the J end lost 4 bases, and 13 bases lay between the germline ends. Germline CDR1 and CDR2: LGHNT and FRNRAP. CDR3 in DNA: TGTGCTAGTGGTTTGGGGCAGGGATGGGGCTATGGCTACACCTTC. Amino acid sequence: CASGLGQGWGYGYTF.